Presented here are 18 T cell receptor beta chains from one specimen sequenced in a study of technical replicates of blood from several donors. Generated by immunoSEQ multiplex PCR, the TCRdb table keeps only in-frame clones and is missing some. The sample has 80,000 or so clones, 95% to 98% seen once; the top ten hold roughly 0.2%. Sample: T cells isolated from PBMCs. These receptors originate from a human donor in good health.

This chain uses TRBV11-1 with TRBJ2-2; 7 bases map to TRBD1. CDR1 SGHAT and CDR2 FQDESV come from the germline V gene (reference sequence). V shed 5 bases, J shed 1 base, and the junction held 10 bases outside the gene matches. This CDR3 is 17 amino acids long. The CDR3 DNA reads TGTGCCAGCAGCGCACCCGAGGGACAGAGGAACACCGGGGAGCTGTTTTTT. This sequence encodes CASSAPEGQRNTGELFF. The whole variable domain, filled in from reference TRBV11-1 and TRBJ2-2, reads EAEVAQSPRYKITEKSQAVAFWCDPISGHATLYWYRQILGQGPELLVQFQDESVVDDSQLPKDRFSAERLKGVDSTLKIQPAELGDSAMYLCASSAPEGQRNTGELFFGEGSRLTVL.

The genes are TRBV4-3 and TRBJ2-1; TRBD1 might be the D (6 bases). Germline V CDR1 and CDR2: LGHNA, YSLEER. The CDR3 spans 16 residues. The V end lost 0 bases, the J end lost 8 bases, and 17 bases lay between the germline ends. DNA for the CDR3: TGCGCCAGCAGCCAAGATGCGCCCAGGGGTTCGGATGAGCAGTTCTTC. Protein product: CASSQDAPRGSDEQFF.

This rearrangement joins TRBV28 to TRBJ2-2, with TRBD1 as a possible D gene (6 bases). The V gene lost 3 bases and the J gene lost 7 bases, with 15 bases spanning the gap. The CDR3 spans 15 residues. Germline CDR1 is MDHEN and CDR2 is SYDVKM. The CDR3 DNA is TGTGCCAGCAGTTTGTCGATGGCAGGGGACGGGGAGCTGTTTTTT. Translation gives CASSLSMAGDGELFF.

The rearrangement joins TRBV11-2 to TRBJ2-5; 10 bases match TRBD1. V shed 1 base, J shed 4 bases, and the junction held 9 bases outside the gene matches. The CDR3 runs to 17 residues. Germline CDR1 SGHAT, CDR2 FQNNGV. This CDR3 reads CASSLVPGTGVGETQYF. The CDR3, as DNA: TGTGCCAGCAGCTTAGTTCCCGGGACAGGGGTAGGAGAGACCCAGTACTTC.

This chain joins TRBV7-3 and TRBJ1-1; D call uncertain. Per the germline V gene, CDR1 is SGHTA and CDR2 is FQGTGA. V was cut by 5 bases and J by 3 bases, with 10 bases left in between. The CDR3 consists of 13 residues. CDR3 in amino acids: CASSLSGDTEAFF. The CDR3 DNA reads TGTGCCAGCAGCCTTAGTGGAGACACTGAAGCTTTCTTT.

The chain couples TRBV7-9 to TRBJ2-5, with 11 positions matching TRBD1. Germline V gives CDR1 SEHNR, CDR2 FQNEAQ (reference sequence). The CDR3 loop spans 14 amino acids. V trimming: 5 bases; J trimming: 5 bases; junction bases outside the gene matches: 4. The CDR3, as DNA: TGTGCCAGCAGCATGGACAGGGGGCGGGAGACCCAGTACTTC. It encodes CASSMDRGRETQYF.

The chain uses TRBV7-2 and TRBJ2-3; D gene uncertain. This CDR3 has 13 residues. From germline, CDR1 is SGHTA and CDR2 FQGNSA. The V gene lost 2 bases and the J gene lost 0 bases, with 3 bases spanning the gap. The CDR3 spells CASSLPSTDTQYF. CDR3 in DNA: TGTGCCAGCAGCTTACCTAGCACAGATACGCAGTATTTT.

This chain uses TRBV6-1 with TRBJ1-2; D perhaps matches TRBD1 (5 bases). This CDR3 is 13 amino acids long. CDR1 and CDR2 (germline): MNHNS, SASEGT. The ends were cut back, 2 bases at V and 2 bases at J, with 6 bases in the middle. Written as DNA, the CDR3 is TGTGCCAGCAGTGAAAGGACAAACTATGGCTACACCTTC. Its protein product is CASSERTNYGYTF.

This clone appeared a single time. This rearrangement joins TRBV4-3 to TRBJ2-1; 10 bases align to TRBD2. CDR1 and CDR2 from the germline V gene are LGHNA and YSLEER. The CDR3 is made up of 15 amino acids. Trimming at V came to 3 bases and at J to 5 bases, leaving 4 bases not matched to a gene. For the CDR3, the DNA is TGCGCCAGCAGCCAGAGCGGGAGGGGAAACAATGAGCAGTTCTTC. Amino acids: CASSQSGRGNNEQFF.

The rearrangement links TRBV29-1 to TRBJ1-2; no clear D gene. V shed 2 bases and J shed 6 bases, with 13 bases lying between them. Germline V lookup: CDR1 SQVTM, CDR2 ANQGSEA. The CDR3 is 13 amino acids. CDR3 in amino acids: CSVEKEGSHGYTF. CDR3 nucleotide sequence: TGCAGCGTTGAAAAAGAAGGGAGTCATGGCTACACCTTC.

The J gene is TRBJ2-1, the V gene TRBV4-1; 12 bases are a match to TRBD2. Germline lookup yields CDR1 MGHRA and CDR2 YSYEKL. The CDR3 length is 19 residues. The V and J ends lost 0 bases and 3 bases, in that order; junction bases with no gene match: 9. In DNA, the CDR3 is TGCGCCAGCAGCCAAGATAAGGCGGCTAGCGGGAGGGTCTACAATGAGCAGTTCTTC. Its protein is CASSQDKAASGRVYNEQFF.

The chain has TRBV4-1 and TRBJ2-7; no definite D call. Germline V lookup: CDR1 MGHRA, CDR2 YSYEKL. CDR3 length equals 13 residues. The germline V and J ends were trimmed by 3 bases and 2 bases, with 8 bases remaining between them. The CDR3: CASSHLGAYEQYF. In DNA form, the CDR3 reads TGCGCCAGCAGCCACCTCGGAGCCTACGAGCAGTACTTC.

J is TRBJ2-5 and V is TRBV6-5, with 7 bases that match TRBD2. CDR1 MNHEY and CDR2 SVGAGI come from the germline V gene. The CDR3 loop spans 14 amino acids. V gave up 0 bases and J gave up 3 bases; unmatched junction bases: 1. The CDR3 DNA follows: TGTGCCAGCAGTTACTCGAGCGGGGAAGAGACCCAGTACTTC. Amino acids: CASSYSSGEETQYF.

This clone showed up just once. This sequence joins TRBV15 and TRBJ1-2, with a possible D match to TRBD1 (5 bases). V shed 5 bases and J shed 1 base, with 14 bases lying between them. This CDR3 region has 15 residues. Germline V lookup: CDR1 LNHNV, CDR2 YYDKDF (reference sequence). The chain's CDR3 is CATSPGGGFNYGYTF. The DNA for the CDR3 is TGTGCCACCAGCCCTGGGGGAGGATTTAACTATGGCTACACCTTC.

This chain links TRBV25-1 with TRBJ1-2; 8 nucleotides match TRBD1. The CDR3 has 18 residues. CDR1 and CDR2 from the germline V gene are MGHDK and SYGVNS. J gave up 6 bases and V 2 bases, and 17 bases lay outside the gene matches. Here the CDR3 DNA reads TGTGCCAGCAGTGAAAATAGGGCCGGACAGGGACGAAAGGATGGCTACACCTTC. This encodes CASSENRAGQGRKDGYTF.

The genes are TRBV4-2 and TRBJ2-5; possible D gene TRBD2, 6 bases. Trimming shortened V by 0 bases and J by 0 bases, and 17 bases separated the two germline ends. From germline, CDR1 is LGHNA and CDR2 YNFKEQ. The CDR3 sequence is 18 residues long. This CDR3 is CASSQEDPGEGYQETQYF. DNA of the CDR3: TGTGCCAGCAGCCAAGAAGACCCGGGAGAGGGGTACCAAGAGACCCAGTACTTC.

This chain connects TRBV6-5 to TRBJ2-5; possibly TRBD2 for D (6 bases). The CDR3 consists of 12 residues. Germline assignment: CDR1 MNHEY and CDR2 SVGAGI. The V end was cut by 6 bases, the J end by 14 bases, with 19 bases between. CDR3 in DNA: TGTGCCAGCAGCCCTATTACGGGGGATTACTACTTC. Translating it yields CASSPITGDYYF.

The CDR3 sequence is CASSVWSEADSEQYF. For the CDR3, the DNA is TGTGCCAGCAGCGTATGGTCCGAGGCTGATTCCGAGCAGTACTTC. V gene TRBV9 combines with J gene TRBJ2-7; no reliable D call. The CDR3 sequence is 15 residues long. V lost 1 base to trimming and J lost 6 bases, with 17 bases between them. In germline, CDR1 is SGDLS, CDR2 YYNGEE. The full variable domain, rest sourced from reference TRBV9 and TRBJ2-7, is DSGVTQTPKHLITATGQRVTLRCSPRSGDLSVYWYQQSLDQGLQFLIQYYNGEERAKGNILERFSAQQFPDLHSELNLSSLELGDSALYFCASSVWSEADSEQYFGPGTRLTVT.